One and the same sample provided the 27 T cell receptor beta chains below, sequenced in a study of CD8 T cells in Susac syndrome. Reverse transcription used about 0.45 to 1 ug RNA and random hexamers. Via MiXCR, TCRdb re-called the immunoSEQ multiplex PCR reads, giving one row per CDR3 protein. The sample carries 300,000 or so distinct CDR3 sequences, 92% recorded once. The specimen was CD4+ T cells from PBMCs. These receptor sequences come from a human donor with multiple sclerosis.

This clonotype occurred a few times. This chain connects TRBV12-3 or TRBV12-4 to TRBJ1-2; D is unclear. V was shortened by 5 bases and J by 5 bases, with 9 bases between the two germline ends. CDR3 length: 12 residues. CDR3 loop: CASSPSGYGYTF. CDR3 sequence (DNA): TGTGCCAGCAGTCCCTCCGGGTATGGCTACACCTTC.

The chain joins TRBV30 to TRBJ2-1, with TRBD2 matching over 7 bases. Germline CDR1 reads GTSNPN; CDR2 reads SVGIG (reference sequence). The CDR3 sequence is 14 residues long. The trim removed 6 bases at V and 6 bases at J, leaving 11 bases unmatched. CDR3 sequence: CACLPGPGGNEQFF. DNA for the CDR3: TGTGCCTGTCTCCCGGGACCGGGGGGCAATGAGCAGTTCTTC. Full variable domain (missing parts from reference TRBV30 and TRBJ2-1): SQTIHQWPATLVQPVGSPLSLECTVEGTSNPNLYWYRQAAGRGLQLLFYSVGIGQISSEVPQNLSASRPQDRQFILSSKKLLLSDSGFYLCACLPGPGGNEQFFGPGTRLTVL.

This clonotype occurred a few times. The rearrangement uses TRBV5-6 and TRBJ2-3; no clear D. V lost 1 base, J lost 1 base, and 7 bases lay in between. Germline CDR1 SGHDT, CDR2 YYEEEE. This CDR3 region has 14 residues. The CDR3 sequence: CASSLYGGTDTQYF. CDR3 DNA sequence: TGTGCCAGCAGCTTGTATGGGGGCACAGATACGCAGTATTTT.

The chain has TRBV12-3 or TRBV12-4 and TRBJ2-5; TRBD2 matches 8 bases. The CDR3 is 14 amino acids. Losses at the gene ends were 9 bases for V and 0 bases for J; bases not matched to a gene: 6. The CDR3 region is CASKELADQETQYF. As DNA, the CDR3 is TGTGCCAGTAAAGAACTAGCGGACCAAGAGACCCAGTACTTC.

In its sample, this clonotype was seen once. This chain connects TRBV2 to TRBJ1-1; D is unclear. V lost 8 bases, J lost 0 bases, and 10 bases lay in between. CDR3 length equals 13 residues. CDR1 SNHLY and CDR2 FYNNEI come from the germline V gene. The chain's CDR3 is CASGVNMNTEAFF. The CDR3 DNA sequence: TGTGCCAGCGGGGTCAACATGAACACTGAAGCTTTCTTT.

This clonotype was seen more than once but under ten times. V usage is TRBV6-2 or TRBV6-3 and J usage is TRBJ2-7; 7 bases match TRBD1. With 4 bases clipped from V and 2 bases from J, the junction kept 20 bases outside the gene matches. Germline assignment: CDR1 MNHEY and CDR2 SVGEGT. CDR3 length: 19 amino acids. In nucleotides, the CDR3 is TGTGCCAGCAGTTCGAACTATCTTGGACAGGCTCGCTTAACCTACGAGCAGTACTTC. Translated, it gives CASSSNYLGQARLTYEQYF.

The V and J genes are TRBV3-1 and TRBJ1-6; perhaps TRBD1 as D (5 bases). The CDR3 covers 14 residues. V was clipped by 0 bases and J by 9 bases, with 9 bases between them. Germline V gives CDR1 LGHDT, CDR2 YNNKEL (reference sequence). As DNA, the CDR3 is TGTGCCAGCAGCCAAGAACTGGGGGGTTCACCCCTCCACTTT. Translating gives CASSQELGGSPLHF.

The DNA of the CDR3 is TGTGCCAGCTCTCGCGCCGGAGAGGTTCAGTACTTC. It specifies CASSRAGEVQYF. The chain recombines TRBV18 with TRBJ2-4; D not resolved. This CDR3 contains 12 residues. V was shortened by 6 bases and J by 11 bases, with 14 bases between the two germline ends. CDR1 and CDR2 from the germline V gene are KGHSH and LQKENI.

The chain couples TRBV11-1 to TRBJ1-6, with TRBD1 matching 10 bases. Looked up from germline, CDR1 is SGHAT and CDR2 is FQDESV (reference sequence). The junction had 5 bases not matched to a gene; V was cut back by 5 bases and J by 7 bases. CDR3 length: 15 residues. The DNA of the CDR3 is TGTGCCAGCAGCCCGGACAGGGGGATCAATTCACCCCTCCACTTT. This sequence encodes CASSPDRGINSPLHF.

The J gene is TRBJ2-1, the V gene TRBV30; the match to TRBD2 covers 7 bases. This CDR3 region has 13 residues. Germline assignment: CDR1 GTSNPN and CDR2 SVGIG (reference sequence). V shed 4 bases and J 11 bases; nucleotides not matched to a gene: 11. In DNA, the CDR3 is TGTGCCTGGACCGGGACTACACATCACCAGCAGTTCTTC. As protein: CAWTGTTHHQQFF.

The chain couples TRBV19 to TRBJ1-5, with TRBD1 identical over 8 bases. The V segment lost 6 bases and the J segment 6 bases; nucleotides outside the gene matches: 16. The CDR3 is made up of 17 amino acids. The germline V gene has CDR1 LNHDA and CDR2 SQIVND (reference sequence). The CDR3 spells CASSPPKRAGGIQPQHF. CDR3 DNA sequence: TGTGCCAGTAGCCCACCTAAAAGGGCAGGGGGCATTCAGCCCCAGCATTTT.

This rearrangement joins TRBV7-9 to TRBJ1-1; the match to TRBD1 covers 8 bases. V was pared by 4 bases and J by 6 bases, with 13 bases of the junction left unmatched. This CDR3 has 16 amino acids. Germline V gene sequence: CDR1 SEHNR, CDR2 FQNEAQ (reference sequence). DNA for the CDR3: TGTGCCAGCAGCTCCCCCCCGGGACAGGAGACCTCTGAAGCTTTCTTT. Its translation is CASSSPPGQETSEAFF.

This chain links TRBV29-1 with TRBJ2-3; no definite D call. CDR1 and CDR2 from the germline V gene are SQVTM and ANQGSEA. Trimming took off 1 base at V and 4 bases at J, with 9 bases between the two ends. The CDR3 runs to 13 residues. The CDR3 coding sequence is TGCAGCGTTGAAGTCTCCCCCTCAGATACGCAGTATTTT. As protein: CSVEVSPSDTQYF.

J is TRBJ2-3 and V is TRBV11-3; D is perhaps TRBD2 (6 bases). Germline lookup yields CDR1 SGHNT and CDR2 YENEEA. The CDR3 extends over 14 amino acids. With 3 bases removed from V and 6 bases from J, the gap between germline ends came to 13 bases. CDR3 sequence: CASSFRRDGDTQYF. CDR3 DNA sequence: TGTGCCAGCAGCTTTCGGCGGGATGGGGATACGCAGTATTTT. Supplemented by reference TRBV11-3 and TRBJ2-3, the full variable domain reads EAGVVQSPRYKIIEKKQPVAFWCNPISGHNTLYWYLQNLGQGPELLIRYENEEAVDDSQLPKDRFSAERLKGVDSTLKIQPAELGDSAVYLCASSFRRDGDTQYFGPGTRLTVL.

The chain recombines TRBV20-1 with TRBJ2-7, with a weak D call TRBD2 (5 bases). V was trimmed by 6 bases and J by 4 bases, leaving 16 bases between them. Looked up from germline, CDR1 is DFQATT and CDR2 is SNEGSKA (reference sequence). The CDR3 covers 13 residues. CDR3: CSAPGAGRYEQYF. CDR3 bases: TGCAGTGCCCCAGGCGCGGGTCGTTACGAGCAGTACTTC.

V is TRBV3-1 and J is TRBJ1-6; D ambiguous. CDR3 length equals 16 residues. V shed 5 bases and J shed 7 bases, with 18 bases lying between them. Germline loops: CDR1 LGHDT, CDR2 YNNKEL (reference sequence). The DNA for the CDR3 is TGTGCCAGCAGCTCGGGGAGTACATCAGGCAATTCACCCCTCCACTTT. Protein sequence: CASSSGSTSGNSPLHF.

This clonotype has a single count. J is TRBJ2-7 and V is TRBV18, with 12 bases matching TRBD2. Germline-derived CDR1 and CDR2 are KGHSH and LQKENI. V lost 4 bases and J lost 5; bases outside the gene matches: 3. The CDR3 is 14 amino acids. This chain's CDR3 is CASSRLAGDHEQYF. The CDR3 coding sequence is TGTGCCAGCTCACGACTAGCGGGAGACCACGAGCAGTACTTC.

The chain recombines TRBV5-1 with TRBJ1-4; D not resolved. V lost 4 bases and J lost 5, with 12 bases in between. The CDR3 is 14 amino acids. Germline CDR1 reads SGHRS; CDR2 reads YFSETQ. The CDR3 reads CASSITATNEKLFF. Here the CDR3 DNA reads TGCGCCAGCAGCATTACAGCGACAAATGAAAAACTGTTTTTT. The variable domain in full, with the rest retrieved from reference TRBV5-1 and TRBJ1-4, is KAGVTQTPRYLIKTRGQQVTLSCSPISGHRSVSWYQQTPGQGLQFLFEYFSETQRNKGNFPGRFSGRQFSNSRSEMNVSTLELGDSALYLCASSITATNEKLFFGSGTQLSVL.

The chain couples TRBV11-2 to TRBJ2-7; 11 bases agree with TRBD1. CDR3 length: 17 residues. The V gene's germline CDR1 is SGHAT and CDR2 FQNNGV. J gave up 4 bases and V 0 bases, and 8 bases lay outside the gene matches. This chain's CDR3 is CASSLDAAGTGGYEQYF. In nucleotides, the CDR3 is TGTGCCAGCAGCTTAGATGCCGCCGGGACAGGGGGGTACGAGCAGTACTTC.

The gene calls are TRBV20-1 and TRBJ2-5; D tentatively fits TRBD1 or TRBD2 (5 bases each). Germline CDR1 and CDR2: DFQATT and SNEGSKA (reference sequence). The V and J ends lost 1 base and 5 bases respectively, with 14 bases between them. The CDR3 loop spans 14 amino acids. For the CDR3, the DNA is TGCAGTGCTAGAGTGGAGTGGGGCGGGGAGACCCAGTACTTC. Translated: CSARVEWGGETQYF.

This chain connects TRBV20-1 to TRBJ1-1; D unclear. Germline lookup yields CDR1 DFQATT and CDR2 SNEGSKA (reference sequence). Trimming took off 6 bases at V and 1 base at J, with 9 bases between the two ends. CDR3 length equals 12 residues. The CDR3 here is CSARIRNTEAFF. In DNA form, the CDR3 reads TGCAGTGCCAGAATAAGGAACACTGAAGCTTTCTTT.

The rearrangement uses TRBV6-5 and TRBJ1-5; D might be TRBD1 (5 bases). Trimming removed 8 bases from V and 1 base from J, with 9 bases in between. The CDR3 contains 13 residues. The germline gives CDR1 MNHEY, CDR2 SVGAGI. CDR3 DNA: TGTGCCAGCTCCCGGGACAGCAATCAGCCCCAGCATTTT. As protein: CASSRDSNQPQHF.

With regard to this clonotype: At one of its ends the junction is not consistent with the germline gene, which may arise from a read error. The chain combines TRBV11-2 with TRBJ2-3, with D perhaps TRBD1 (6 bases). The CDR3 is 11 residues long. CDR1 is SGHAT, CDR2 FQNNGV, per germline. The CDR3 region is CASKGVDTQYF. CDR3 coding DNA: TGTGCAAGCAAGGGGGTAGATACGCAGTATTTT.

The chain combines TRBV28 with TRBJ1-1; no clear D gene. V was clipped by 8 bases and J by 3 bases, with 10 bases between them. CDR1 is MDHEN, CDR2 SYDVKM, per germline. The CDR3 is 12 amino acids. CDR3 DNA: TGTGCCAGCTGGCGCGTCGACACTGAAGCTTTCTTT. Translated: CASWRVDTEAFF.

The V gene is TRBV4-1, the J gene TRBJ2-2; D call uncertain. The germline V and J ends were trimmed by 4 bases and 6 bases, with 15 bases remaining between them. The CDR3 has 15 residues. Germline CDR1 reads MGHRA; CDR2 reads YSYEKL. In DNA, the CDR3 is TGCGCCAGCAGCCGCCAACGGCGGCCCCCCGGGGAGCTGTTTTTT. Translation gives CASSRQRRPPGELFF.

This clonotype appeared a few times. The rearrangement joins TRBV18 to TRBJ2-7; 7 positions match TRBD1. Per germline, CDR1 KGHSH and CDR2 LQKENI. This CDR3 spans 16 amino acids. J gave up 1 base and V 0 bases, and 6 bases lay outside the gene matches. CDR3 sequence (DNA): TGTGCCAGCTCACCACCCGTGGCAGGGGGATCCTACGAGCAGTACTTC. Amino acid sequence: CASSPPVAGGSYEQYF.

The rearrangement joins TRBV5-6 to TRBJ2-3; TRBD2 might be the D (5 bases). Trimming shortened V by 5 bases and J by 10 bases, and 17 bases separated the two germline ends. Germline CDR1 SGHDT, CDR2 YYEEEE. The CDR3 is made up of 13 amino acids. Here the CDR3 reads CASRLAEWSAQYF. CDR3 coding DNA: TGTGCCAGCAGGCTAGCTGAGTGGAGTGCGCAGTATTTT.